This T cell receptor beta chain was recovered during a study of T cells in Graves' hyperthyroidism and ophthalmopathy. In this sample, this clonotype turned up many times. Its antigen is not known. Germline V lookup: CDR1 MDHEN, CDR2 SYDVKM. The CDR3 extends over 12 amino acids. Trimming removed 8 bases at V and 3 bases at J, with 10 bases between. Study results and limitations: Also found in blood were most expanded thyroid clonotypes above 0.001.

Hyperthyroidism patients were newly diagnosed, had disease duration under 2 months, and were aged 18 to 65 years. PBMCs stemmed from about 9.5 ml fresh peripheral blood. RNA transcripts served as the template for amplifying TCR beta CDR3 regions. With the HTBI primer set, the TCR CDR3 went through a first round of RT-PCR. MiXCR, applied by TCRdb to the multiplex PCR reads, yields one record per CDR3 protein. Altogether about 710,000 distinct CDR3 sequences are present, about 16% being singletons, with the ten largest covering roughly 8%. Sequencing was done on a sample of blood. This rearrangement joins TRBV28 to TRBJ1-1; D uncertain. This TCR was sampled from a man younger than 35 with Graves' hyperthyroidism. In nucleotides, the CDR3 is TGTGCCAGCTCACCGGTCTACACTGAAGCTTTCTTT. It specifies CASSPVYTEAFF.